Following are 29 T cell receptor beta chains from one sample sequenced in a study of blood T cell repertoires in COVID-19. TCRdb's copy holds only in-frame clones and misses some; the assay was immunoSEQ multiplex PCR. The sample has approximately 180,000 clones, approximately 92% seen once; the top ten hold approximately 2.5%. The sample comprised PBMCs or T cells enriched from blood (not recorded which). These receptors came from a woman aged 40 to 49 with acute COVID-19.

The chain links TRBV28 to TRBJ1-6; 9 nucleotides match TRBD1. The germline V gene encodes CDR1 MDHEN and CDR2 SYDVKM. V lost 3 bases to trimming and J lost 7 bases; unmatched junction nucleotides: 4. The CDR3 sequence is 15 residues long. The CDR3 sequence is CASSFGGTGNSPLHF. The CDR3 DNA reads TGTGCCAGCAGTTTTGGCGGGACAGGGAATTCACCCCTCCACTTT.

This chain joins TRBV5-6 and TRBJ2-7; 10 nucleotides match TRBD1. The length of the CDR3 is 15 residues. V lost 2 bases and J lost 1; bases outside the gene matches: 3. Germline V gives CDR1 SGHDT, CDR2 YYEEEE. DNA of the CDR3: TGTGCCAGCAGCTTAGGGACAGGGGTGTCCTACGAGCAGTACTTC. Its translation: CASSLGTGVSYEQYF. Complete variable domain (other parts from reference TRBV5-6 and TRBJ2-7): DAGVTQSPTHLIKTRGQQVTLRCSPKSGHDTVSWYQQALGQGPQFIFQYYEEEERQRGNFPDRFSGHQFPNYSSELNVNALLLGDSALYLCASSLGTGVSYEQYFGPGTRLTVT.

The chain links TRBV7-9 to TRBJ2-3, with TRBD2 matching over 9 bases. The CDR3 length is 16 residues. Germline values: CDR1 SEHNR, CDR2 FQNEAQ (reference sequence). The V segment lost 4 bases and the J segment 2 bases; nucleotides outside the gene matches: 7. CDR3 amino acids: CASSSSGLAFTDTQYF. As DNA, the CDR3 is TGTGCCAGCAGCTCCTCTGGACTAGCGTTCACAGATACGCAGTATTTT.

The rearrangement uses TRBV24-1 and TRBJ2-3, with 8 bases lining up with TRBD1. The junction had 2 bases not matched to a gene; V was cut back by 6 bases and J by 4 bases. Germline V gene data show CDR1 as KGHDR and CDR2 as SFDVKD. CDR3 length: 13 amino acids. Written as DNA, the CDR3 is TGTGCCACCAGTTTGACAGGGGCAGATACGCAGTATTTT. Translation gives CATSLTGADTQYF.

The chain recombines TRBV30 with TRBJ1-6; 7 bases agree with TRBD1. The junction had 20 bases not matched to a gene; V was cut back by 2 bases and J by 7 bases. Per germline, CDR1 GTSNPN and CDR2 SVGIG (reference sequence). This CDR3 region has 19 residues. CDR3 region: CAWSFVRTGSGILNSPLHF. The DNA for the CDR3 is TGTGCCTGGAGTTTTGTCCGGACAGGTTCGGGGATTTTAAATTCACCCCTCCACTTT.

The genes are TRBV11-2 and TRBJ1-6, with 9 positions matching TRBD1. This CDR3 region has 14 residues. Looked up from germline, CDR1 is SGHAT and CDR2 is FQNNGV. Trimming at V came to 5 bases and at J to 10 bases, leaving 6 bases not matched to a gene. The CDR3 reads CASSRDRVRSPLHF. For the CDR3, the DNA is TGTGCCAGCAGCCGGGACAGGGTGAGGTCACCCCTCCACTTT.

The CDR3 DNA reads as TGTGCCAGCTCACCTTTCGTCACAATGGACGAGCAGTACTTC. Its protein is CASSPFVTMDEQYF. The J gene is TRBJ2-7, the V gene TRBV18; D is unresolved. CDR1 and CDR2 (germline): KGHSH, LQKENI. V was trimmed by 3 bases and J by 5 bases, leaving 14 bases between them. The CDR3 has 14 residues.

The gene calls are TRBV2 and TRBJ2-7, with TRBD2 matching over 9 bases. V lost 6 bases to trimming and J lost 3 bases; unmatched junction nucleotides: 9. This CDR3 has 15 amino acids. Looked up from germline, CDR1 is SNHLY and CDR2 is FYNNEI. This CDR3 reads CASRRTGTSFYEQYF. The CDR3 DNA is TGTGCCAGCAGGCGCACCGGGACTAGCTTCTACGAGCAGTACTTC. Complete variable domain (other parts from reference TRBV2 and TRBJ2-7): EPEVTQTPSHQVTQMGQEVILRCVPISNHLYFYWYRQILGQKVEFLVSFYNNEISEKSEIFDDQFSVERPDGSNFTLKIRSTKLEDSAMYFCASRRTGTSFYEQYFGPGTRLTVT.

This clone was seen a single time. This chain joins TRBV5-1 and TRBJ2-3; 11 nucleotides line up with TRBD2. Trimming took 4 bases from V and 2 from J; bases not matched to a gene: 6. Looked up from germline, CDR1 is SGHRS and CDR2 is YFSETQ. CDR3 size: 16 residues. The CDR3: CASSRGTSGFTDTQYF. The CDR3 nucleotides are TGCGCCAGCAGCCGTGGGACTAGCGGATTCACAGATACGCAGTATTTT.

V is TRBV28 and J is TRBJ1-2; 11 bases line up with TRBD1. The CDR3 contains 14 residues. Trimming cost V 3 bases and J 7 bases; bases outside gene matches: 4. In germline, CDR1 is MDHEN, CDR2 SYDVKM. CDR3 coding DNA: TGTGCCAGCAGTTTGGACAGGGGGCATTCTGGCTACACCTTC. Protein: CASSLDRGHSGYTF.

The gene calls are TRBV19 and TRBJ2-7, with D tentatively TRBD2 (6 bases). Germline CDR1 LNHDA, CDR2 SQIVND (reference sequence). V was pared by 5 bases and J by 2 bases, with 10 bases between. CDR3 size: 13 residues. CDR3 loop: CASSAWGAYEQYF. CDR3 bases: TGTGCCAGTAGTGCGTGGGGGGCCTACGAGCAGTACTTC. Variable domain in full (rest from reference TRBV19 and TRBJ2-7): DGGITQSPKYLFRKEGQNVTLSCEQNLNHDAMYWYRQDPGQGLRLIYYSQIVNDFQKGDIAEGYSVSREKKESFPLTVTSAQKNPTAFYLCASSAWGAYEQYFGPGTRLTVT.

This clone has just a few counts. This chain links TRBV28 with TRBJ1-1; no definite D call. The CDR3 length is 13 residues. The V end was cut by 7 bases, the J end by 1 base, with 10 bases between. The germline CDR1 and CDR2 sequences are MDHEN and SYDVKM. The CDR3 region has the DNA TGTGCCAGCAAAACAAGTCCGAACACTGAAGCTTTCTTT. It yields the protein CASKTSPNTEAFF. Combining the CDR3 with reference TRBV28 and TRBJ1-1 gives the whole variable domain DVKVTQSSRYLVKRTGEKVFLECVQDMDHENMFWYRQDPGLGLRLIYFSYDVKMKEKGDIPEGYSVSREKKERFSLILESASTNQTSMYLCASKTSPNTEAFFGQGTRLTVV.

CDR3 nucleotides: TGTGCCAGCAGCCCTGTTGGGACTAGCGGGAGGGCCGGGTGGCAAGAGACCCAGTACTTC. Translated, it gives CASSPVGTSGRAGWQETQYF. This rearrangement joins TRBV7-6 to TRBJ2-5, with 16 positions matching TRBD2. Looked up from germline, CDR1 is SGHVS and CDR2 is FNYEAQ. Losses at the gene ends were 5 bases for V and 2 bases for J; bases not matched to a gene: 14. This CDR3 has 20 amino acids.

The chain combines TRBV6-5 with TRBJ1-4, with 9 nucleotides matching TRBD1. This CDR3 spans 14 amino acids. Per germline, CDR1 MNHEY and CDR2 SVGAGI. Trimming removed 6 bases from V and 8 bases from J; junction bases left unmatched: 7. This CDR3 is CASSGGQGREKLFF. CDR3 DNA sequence: TGTGCCAGCAGCGGCGGACAGGGGAGGGAAAAACTGTTTTTT.

The chain employs TRBV2 and TRBJ2-7, with TRBD2 identical over 9 bases. Unmatched junction bases numbered 4, after V lost 0 bases and J lost 4 bases. The germline CDR1 and CDR2 sequences are SNHLY and FYNNEI. This CDR3 has 15 amino acids. CDR3 bases: TGTGCCAGCAGTGAAGCGGGACTAGCAGATTACGAGCAGTACTTC. It yields the protein CASSEAGLADYEQYF.

This clone was recorded once. The chain couples TRBV21-1 to TRBJ2-7; the table gives TRBD1 as D, unverified against the DNA. TRBV21-1 is a known pseudogene. This CDR3 spans 17 amino acids. CDR3 nucleotides: TGTGCCAGCAGCAAAGATAGGGGCAGGGGGCTAACCTACGAGCAGTACTTC. Translated: CASSKDRGRGLTYEQYF.

The CDR3 reads CASSEGLANSPLHF. For the CDR3, the DNA is TGTGCCAGCAGCGAGGGACTGGCAAATTCACCCCTCCACTTT. The chain links TRBV9 to TRBJ1-6; perhaps TRBD1 as D (5 bases). Trimming removed 3 bases from V and 7 bases from J, with 11 bases in between. Germline CDR1 and CDR2: SGDLS and YYNGEE. The CDR3 length is 14 residues.

The chain recombines TRBV3-1 (or the pseudogene TRBV3-2) with TRBJ2-3; D is perhaps TRBD1 (6 bases). The CDR3 length is 13 residues. The V and J ends lost 0 bases and 11 bases respectively, with 12 bases between them. Per the germline V gene, CDR1 is LGHDT and CDR2 is YNNKEL (reference sequence). The CDR3 bases are TGTGCCAGCAGCCAAGAACGAGGGGGAAGGCAGTATTTT. Translating it yields CASSQERGGRQYF.

This clone was counted only a few times. The rearrangement uses TRBV13 and TRBJ1-2, with a tentative D call TRBD1 (5 bases). The CDR3 is 14 amino acids. Trimming took 7 bases from V and 14 from J, leaving 26 bases between them. Germline CDR1 reads PRHDT; CDR2 reads FYEKMQ (reference sequence). The CDR3 is CASTPYRDTGTLTF. The DNA of the CDR3 is TGTGCCAGCACCCCATACCGAGACACAGGCACGCTGACCTTC.

The rearrangement joins TRBV2 to TRBJ1-2; maybe TRBD1 (6 bases). The CDR3 spans 15 residues. CDR1 is SNHLY, CDR2 FYNNEI, per germline. V lost 6 bases and J lost 0, with 14 bases in between. As DNA, the CDR3 is TGTGCCAGCAGGGCTTGGGACACCGCTAACTATGGCTACACCTTC. Residues: CASRAWDTANYGYTF.

The J gene is TRBJ2-2, the V gene TRBV9, with 10 nucleotides matching TRBD2. The CDR3 totals 17 residues. Trimming cost V 2 bases and J 1 base; bases outside gene matches: 5. The V gene's germline CDR1 is SGDLS and CDR2 YYNGEE. For the CDR3, the DNA is TGTGCCAGCAGCGTTGCTAGCGGGGGCGAGAACACCGGGGAGCTGTTTTTT. Amino acids: CASSVASGGENTGELFF. The full variable domain, with the rest looked up from reference TRBV9 and TRBJ2-2, is DSGVTQTPKHLITATGQRVTLRCSPRSGDLSVYWYQQSLDQGLQFLIQYYNGEERAKGNILERFSAQQFPDLHSELNLSSLELGDSALYFCASSVASGGENTGELFFGEGSRLTVL.

V usage is TRBV18 and J usage is TRBJ2-5; the match to TRBD2 covers 14 bases. This CDR3 is 18 amino acids long. The J segment lost 5 bases and the V segment lost 3 bases, leaving 11 bases of the junction unmatched. Germline V gene data show CDR1 as KGHSH and CDR2 as LQKENI. The CDR3 loop reads CASSPGTSGSFGVETQYF. The DNA for the CDR3 is TGTGCCAGCTCACCTGGGACTAGCGGGAGCTTTGGGGTGGAGACCCAGTACTTC.

The chain employs TRBV13 and TRBJ2-1; 8 bases agree with TRBD2. V dropped 4 bases and J dropped 9; count of bases not matched to a gene: 11. The CDR3 runs 15 residues. Germline CDR1 reads PRHDT; CDR2 reads FYEKMQ (reference sequence). CDR3 sequence (DNA): TGTGCCAGCAGCTCCTCCGGGACTAGGAACTCTGAGCAGTTCTTC. Its translation: CASSSSGTRNSEQFF. The full variable domain, with the rest looked up from reference TRBV13 and TRBJ2-1, is AAGVIQSPRHLIKEKRETATLKCYPIPRHDTVYWYQQGPGQDPQFLISFYEKMQSDKGSIPDRFSAQQFSDYHSELNMSSLELGDSALYFCASSSSGTRNSEQFFGPGTRLTVL.

This chain joins TRBV7-8 and TRBJ2-5; no definite D call. This CDR3 spans 19 amino acids. CDR1 SGHVS and CDR2 FQNEAQ come from the germline V gene. The V and J ends lost 1 base and 5 bases respectively, with 26 bases between them. Here the CDR3 reads CASSLVRLFSSSALETQYF. In DNA, the CDR3 is TGTGCCAGCAGCTTAGTCAGGCTTTTTAGTAGTTCCGCACTGGAGACCCAGTACTTC.

The rearrangement uses TRBV28 and TRBJ1-2; tentatively, D is TRBD1 (6 bases). The V gene lost 11 bases and the J gene lost 6 bases, with 13 bases spanning the gap. CDR3 size: 11 residues. Per germline, CDR1 MDHEN and CDR2 SYDVKM. In DNA, the CDR3 is TGTGCCTCTGGACAGCGGCATGGCTACACCTTC. Protein: CASGQRHGYTF.

This clone was counted a single time. The chain recombines TRBV19 with TRBJ2-3, with D perhaps TRBD1 (6 bases). V shed 6 bases and J shed 6 bases, with 16 bases lying between them. Germline-derived CDR1 and CDR2 are LNHDA and SQIVND (reference sequence). The CDR3 totals 14 residues. CDR3 nucleotide sequence: TGTGCCAGTAGCCACCGGGACAAGTTTGATACGCAGTATTTT. It is translated as CASSHRDKFDTQYF.

The rearrangement joins TRBV5-4 to TRBJ1-2, with TRBD1 matching over 7 bases. The CDR3 is 14 residues long. Germline loops: CDR1 SGHNT, CDR2 YYREEE (reference sequence). The junction had 7 bases not matched to a gene; V was cut back by 4 bases and J by 4 bases. This CDR3 reads CASSVPGTAYGYTF. DNA of the CDR3: TGTGCCAGCAGCGTGCCCGGGACAGCCTATGGCTACACCTTC.

The J gene is TRBJ2-7, the V gene TRBV2, with TRBD2 as a possible D gene (7 bases). CDR1 is SNHLY and CDR2 is FYNNEI in the germline V gene. Trimming shortened V by 1 base and J by 2 bases, and 18 bases separated the two germline ends. CDR3 length: 17 residues. The CDR3 loop reads CASSEVFVGGAAYEQYF. CDR3 bases: TGTGCCAGCAGTGAAGTCTTTGTGGGGGGGGCCGCCTACGAGCAGTACTTC.

V usage is TRBV11-2 and J usage is TRBJ2-3, with a weak D call TRBD1 (5 bases). The V and J ends lost 7 bases and 1 base respectively, with 15 bases between them. Germline V CDR1 and CDR2: SGHAT, FQNNGV. This CDR3 contains 15 residues. CDR3 sequence: CASTSRARGTDTQYF. CDR3 DNA sequence: TGTGCCAGCACCTCCAGGGCAAGGGGCACAGATACGCAGTATTTT.